Following are 19 T cell receptor beta chains from one sample sequenced in a study of CD8 T cells in ankylosing spondylitis. TCRdb re-analysed the 5' RACE reads in MiXCR, keeping a single row per CDR3 protein. This table holds 350,000 to 400,000 distinct CDR3 sequences, more than 20% found once. Sequences were obtained from blood, either unsorted or a sorted T cell fraction (not recorded which). All receptors derive from a male donor with ankylosing spondylitis or in good health (not recorded which).

This clonotype came up many times. The chain is built from TRBV27 and TRBJ2-3; 8 positions agree with TRBD1. The CDR3 is 16 residues long. Per the germline V gene, CDR1 is MNHEY and CDR2 is SMNVEV (reference sequence). Trimming took 5 bases from V and 3 from J; bases not matched to a gene: 10. The CDR3 is CASSLHRDRRTDTQYF. In nucleotides, the CDR3 is TGTGCCAGCAGTCTCCACAGGGACAGGCGGACAGATACGCAGTATTTT.

This clonotype was found a few times. The genes are TRBV10-3 and TRBJ2-7; TRBD1 matches 7 bases. Germline loops: CDR1 ENHRY, CDR2 SYGVKD. The length of the CDR3 is 15 residues. V was clipped by 2 bases and J by 2 bases; unmatched bases: 6. The CDR3 here is CAISEPQGETYEQYF. CDR3 nucleotides: TGTGCCATCAGTGAGCCCCAGGGGGAAACCTACGAGCAGTACTTC.

The rearrangement joins TRBV12-3 or TRBV12-4 to TRBJ2-1; maybe TRBD2 (6 bases). CDR3 size: 13 residues. V gave up 3 bases and J gave up 10 bases, with 13 bases separating them. The CDR3 nucleotides are TGTGCCAGCAGTTTCGCGGGACTCTGGGAGCAGTTCTTC. Its translation is CASSFAGLWEQFF.

This clonotype showed up just a few times. V is TRBV20-1 and J is TRBJ2-1; the match to TRBD2 covers 7 bases. Germline V gene sequence: CDR1 DFQATT, CDR2 SNEGSKA (reference sequence). The CDR3 is 15 residues long. Unmatched junction bases numbered 13, after V lost 5 bases and J lost 6 bases. The CDR3: CSASVLAGVGNEQFF. The CDR3 bases are TGCAGTGCTTCTGTATTGGCGGGGGTTGGCAATGAGCAGTTCTTC.

In regard to this clonotype: A junction end diverges from the germline sequence, so it may reflect a read error. The gene calls are TRBV7-3 and TRBJ2-3; TRBD2 is a possible D gene (7 bases). Germline-derived CDR1 and CDR2 are SGHTA and FQGTGA. The CDR3 sequence is 15 residues long. The CDR3 DNA reads TGTGCCCGCAGCTTAGGTTCGGGGGGCGAAGATACGCAGTATTTT. Protein sequence: CARSLGSGGEDTQYF.

There are a few counts of this clonotype. A junction boundary mismatches the germline segment, possibly from a read error. The chain employs TRBV4-2 and TRBJ2-7, with D perhaps matching TRBD1 or TRBD2 (5 bases each). This CDR3 has 14 amino acids. Germline V gene sequence: CDR1 LGHNA, CDR2 YNFKEQ. The CDR3 sequence is CASSQRGASYGQYF. In DNA form, the CDR3 reads TGTGCCAGCAGCCAACGAGGGGCTAGTTACGGGCAGTACTTC.

This clonotype was seen a handful of times. The V call is TRBV7-8, the J call TRBJ2-3; D call uncertain. V was trimmed by 5 bases and J by 2 bases, leaving 8 bases between them. CDR3 size: 13 residues. Germline CDR1 reads SGHVS; CDR2 reads FQNEAQ. As DNA, the CDR3 is TGTGCCAGCAGCGGGCCATACACAGATACGCAGTATTTT. Translated, it gives CASSGPYTDTQYF.

The chain carries TRBV20-1 and TRBJ2-5, with D unclear. CDR1 and CDR2 from the germline V gene are DFQATT and SNEGSKA (reference sequence). The V gene lost 5 bases and the J gene lost 4 bases, with 17 bases spanning the gap. CDR3 size: 14 residues. CDR3 sequence reads: CSADTNTAGETQYF. Here the CDR3 DNA reads TGCAGTGCTGATACCAACACCGCAGGAGAGACCCAGTACTTC.

The chain employs TRBV4-1 and TRBJ2-1; 9 nucleotides match TRBD1. The CDR3 spans 15 residues. The germline V gene encodes CDR1 MGHRA and CDR2 YSYEKL. The V gene end was trimmed by 0 bases and the J gene end by 8 bases; junction bases not matched to a gene: 5. The CDR3 DNA reads TGCGCCAGCAGCCAAGATGGAACAGGGGGCGATGAGCAGTTCTTC. It codes for CASSQDGTGGDEQFF.

Only a few counts were recorded for this clonotype. CDR3 sequence reads: CASSDRGQLQETQYF. CDR3 sequence (DNA): TGTGCCAGCAGTGACAGGGGGCAACTCCAAGAGACCCAGTACTTC. The genes are TRBV12-3 or TRBV12-4 and TRBJ2-5, with 10 bases aligning to TRBD1. The length of the CDR3 is 15 residues. With 5 bases clipped from V and 1 base from J, the junction kept 4 bases outside the gene matches.

The chain is built from TRBV29-1 and TRBJ2-2; 7 nucleotides line up with TRBD1. The CDR3 has 14 residues. Germline CDR1 SQVTM, CDR2 ANQGSEA. With 4 bases clipped from V and 0 bases from J, the junction kept 2 bases outside the gene matches. The CDR3 sequence: CSVVGQANTGELFF. The CDR3 DNA reads as TGCAGCGTTGTAGGACAGGCGAACACCGGGGAGCTGTTTTTT.

This clonotype was counted a few times. This sequence joins TRBV29-1 and TRBJ1-2; perhaps TRBD1 as D (5 bases). The germline V gene encodes CDR1 SQVTM and CDR2 ANQGSEA. V shed 7 bases and J shed 8 bases, with 14 bases lying between them. The CDR3 length is 11 residues. The DNA of the CDR3 is TGCAGCGCCTCTGGGGCCGGGGGCTACACCTTC. The encoded protein is CSASGAGGYTF. Supplemented by reference TRBV29-1 and TRBJ1-2, the full variable domain reads SAVISQKPSRDICQRGTSLTIQCQVDSQVTMMFWYRQQPGQSLTLIATANQGSEATYESGFVIDKFPISRPNLTFSTLTVSNMSPEDSSIYLCSASGAGGYTFGSGTRLTVV.

This clonotype was counted many times. The V gene is TRBV11-2, the J gene TRBJ2-5, with 9 nucleotides matching TRBD1. Germline V gene data show CDR1 as SGHAT and CDR2 as FQNNGV. V shed 5 bases, J shed 5 bases, and the junction held 9 bases outside the gene matches. This CDR3 has 15 amino acids. CDR3 bases: TGTGCCAGCAGCCCCTACAGGGGGCGGCGGGAGACCCAGTACTTC. Protein sequence: CASSPYRGRRETQYF.

The chain couples TRBV10-3 to TRBJ2-3; D remains unclear. The V end lost 4 bases, the J end lost 3 bases, and 17 bases lay between the germline ends. Per the germline V gene, CDR1 is ENHRY and CDR2 is SYGVKD. The CDR3 is 16 residues long. CDR3 amino acids: CAISGYSERVTDTQYF. The CDR3 DNA reads TGTGCCATCAGTGGGTACTCCGAGCGAGTTACAGATACGCAGTATTTT.

The chain links TRBV12-3 or TRBV12-4 to TRBJ2-5, with D tentatively TRBD2 (6 bases). The CDR3 consists of 17 residues. V shed 1 base and J shed 2 bases, with 17 bases lying between them. The CDR3 bases are TGTGCCAGCAGTTTAGTCGGAAGCGGGCCAAGTCAAGAGACCCAGTACTTC. Residues: CASSLVGSGPSQETQYF.

This clonotype appeared a few times. Written as DNA, the CDR3 is TGTGCCATCAGTGACGAGGGACCCCTCTCCTACGAGCAGTACTTC. Encoded protein: CAISDEGPLSYEQYF. This chain joins TRBV10-3 and TRBJ2-7; D possibly matches TRBD1 or TRBD2 (5 bases each). The germline V gene has CDR1 ENHRY and CDR2 SYGVKD. The CDR3 has 15 amino acids. Trimming removed 3 bases at V and 0 bases at J, with 12 bases between.

The rearrangement uses TRBV12-3 or TRBV12-4 and TRBJ2-7; TRBD1 matches at 8 bases. The CDR3 has 14 residues. Trimming took 3 bases from V and 3 from J; bases not matched to a gene: 4. CDR3: CASSFRQGHYEQYF. Written as DNA, the CDR3 is TGTGCCAGCAGTTTTCGACAGGGGCACTACGAGCAGTACTTC.

In its sample, this clonotype was seen a few times. DNA for the CDR3: TGTGCCAGCAGTTACTCGGGTAGCGGGGGGATGAATGAGCAGTTCTTC. Translating it yields CASSYSGSGGMNEQFF. This rearrangement joins TRBV6-5 to TRBJ2-1, with 10 bases aligning to TRBD2. V shed 0 bases and J 7 bases; nucleotides not matched to a gene: 6. The CDR3 consists of 16 residues. Germline V lookup: CDR1 MNHEY, CDR2 SVGAGI.

This clonotype was seen more than once but under ten times. The J gene is TRBJ1-2, the V gene TRBV12-3 or TRBV12-4, with TRBD1 identical over 8 bases. This CDR3 spans 13 amino acids. The ends lost 2 bases at V and 7 bases at J; junction bases unmatched: 3. CDR3: CASSLSTGGGYTF. The DNA of the CDR3 is TGTGCCAGCAGTTTATCTACAGGGGGTGGCTACACCTTC.